A single T cell receptor beta chain is shown here with its context. Antigen specificity is unknown. Primers used in a second PCR of roughly 7 to 12 cycles were a sample-barcoded 5' primer and a J-beta primer mix. All samples yielded 3 million or more CDR3-containing paired-end reads. From the 5' RACE reads, TCRdb called clonotypes with MiXCR, one entry per CDR3 protein. The sample consists of about 780,000 distinct CDR3 sequences, about 46% of them appearing once. These data originate in a study of blood T cells in healthy people across ages. Study results and limitations: The recorded TCR beta diversity per million T cells decreased in a roughly linear manner with age. Diversity was higher, and naive CD4+ cells more numerous, in long-lived donors than in aged donors.

Specimen: blood. This TCR came from a man aged 80 or over in good health.

CDR3 coding DNA: TGTGCCAGCAGCTCCAGCTGGACTAGCGGGAGGGGCAGCTACGAGCAGTACTTC. It specifies CASSSSWTSGRGSYEQYF. The chain joins TRBV5-5 to TRBJ2-5, with 15 nucleotides matching TRBD2. Gene TRBJ2-7 matches the end of the DNA better, so the J call may be wrong. There are 18 residues in the CDR3. From germline, CDR1 is SGHKS and CDR2 YYEKEE (reference sequence).